These T cell receptor beta chains were read from a single sample in a study of T cell responses to AZD1222 COVID-19 vaccine. Assay: immunoSEQ multiplex PCR; the TCRdb copy retains only in-frame clones and omits some. Seen here are 74,000 or so clones, roughly 80% observed once, and the top ten hold 21%. The input for sequencing was peripheral blood, taken on day 0 of AZD1222 vaccination. The receptors originated from an adult in good health. CDR3s include the opening cysteine and the closing phenylalanine or tryptophan. The order of the fields is CDR3 protein, CDR3 DNA, V gene, D gene, clone size, J gene. A D gene is named only where the DNA matches it firmly. Not every row has a clone size; where given, it reads once, few, many or a size class.

CDR3aa: CASSIEGGTEAFF; CDR3nt: TGTGCCAGTAGTATCGAGGGGGGTACTGAAGCTTTCTTT; v_gene: TRBV19; d_gene: NA; abundance: NA; j_gene: TRBJ1-1
CDR3aa: CASSRRTITGANVLTF; CDR3nt: TGTGCCAGCAGCCGACGGACCATCACTGGGGCCAACGTCCTGACTTTC; v_gene: TRBV7-8; d_gene: NA; abundance: NA; j_gene: TRBJ2-6
CDR3aa: CATAWDRGTYEQYF; CDR3nt: TGTGCCACCGCGTGGGACAGGGGTACCTACGAGCAGTACTTC; v_gene: TRBV15; d_gene: TRBD1; abundance: NA; j_gene: TRBJ2-7
CDR3aa: CASSQDRWGPSGNTIYF; CDR3nt: TGTGCCAGCAGCCAGGACAGGTGGGGCCCCTCTGGAAACACCATATATTTT; v_gene: TRBV7-2; d_gene: TRBD1; abundance: once; j_gene: TRBJ1-3
CDR3aa: CASSSSLGYEQYF; CDR3nt: TGTGCCAGCAGTTCTTCATTAGGCTACGAGCAGTACTTC; v_gene: TRBV6-5; d_gene: NA; abundance: few; j_gene: TRBJ2-7
CDR3aa: CASSIWEVGELFF; CDR3nt: TGTGCCAGTAGTATTTGGGAGGTCGGGGAGCTGTTTTTT; v_gene: TRBV19; d_gene: NA; abundance: NA; j_gene: TRBJ2-2
CDR3aa: CASKLEVANTGELFF; CDR3nt: TGTGCCAGCAAATTGGAGGTAGCGAACACCGGGGAGCTGTTTTTT; v_gene: TRBV2; d_gene: NA; abundance: NA; j_gene: TRBJ2-2
CDR3aa: CAIRGSMNTEAFF; CDR3nt: TGTGCCATCAGGGGGTCAATGAACACTGAAGCTTTCTTT; v_gene: TRBV10-3; d_gene: NA; abundance: NA; j_gene: TRBJ1-1
CDR3aa: CASSQLASDTQYF; CDR3nt: TGTGCCAGCAGCCAACTAGCGTCTGATACGCAGTATTTT; v_gene: TRBV4-2; d_gene: NA; abundance: NA; j_gene: TRBJ2-3
CDR3aa: CASSLTGKDDIQYF; CDR3nt: TGCGCCAGCAGCTTGACAGGGAAGGATGACATTCAGTACTTC; v_gene: TRBV5-1; d_gene: NA; abundance: NA; j_gene: TRBJ2-4
CDR3aa: CASSLALLVDHQETQYF; CDR3nt: TGTGCCAGCAGCTTAGCCCTACTCGTAGACCACCAAGAGACCCAGTACTTC; v_gene: TRBV7-9; d_gene: NA; abundance: NA; j_gene: TRBJ2-5
CDR3aa: CASSPEGTSPLHF; CDR3nt: TGTGCCAGCTCACCTGAGGGAACCTCACCCCTCCACTTT; v_gene: TRBV18; d_gene: NA; abundance: NA; j_gene: TRBJ1-6
CDR3aa: CAWSRQSHGNTIYF; CDR3nt: TGTGCCTGGAGTCGACAGTCTCATGGAAACACCATATATTTT; v_gene: TRBV30; d_gene: NA; abundance: NA; j_gene: TRBJ1-3
CDR3aa: CASSRADGELFF; CDR3nt: TGTGCCAGCAGCCGGGCGGACGGGGAGCTGTTTTTT; v_gene: TRBV3-1/TRBV3-2; d_gene: NA; abundance: NA; j_gene: TRBJ2-2
CDR3aa: CASSPGTNYEQYF; CDR3nt: TGTGCCAGCAGCCCGGGGACTAACTACGAGCAGTACTTC; v_gene: TRBV9; d_gene: TRBD2; abundance: NA; j_gene: TRBJ2-7
CDR3aa: CASSPYRVTEAFF; CDR3nt: TGTGCCAGCAGTCCCTACAGGGTGACTGAAGCTTTCTTT; v_gene: TRBV12-3/TRBV12-4; d_gene: NA; abundance: NA; j_gene: TRBJ1-1